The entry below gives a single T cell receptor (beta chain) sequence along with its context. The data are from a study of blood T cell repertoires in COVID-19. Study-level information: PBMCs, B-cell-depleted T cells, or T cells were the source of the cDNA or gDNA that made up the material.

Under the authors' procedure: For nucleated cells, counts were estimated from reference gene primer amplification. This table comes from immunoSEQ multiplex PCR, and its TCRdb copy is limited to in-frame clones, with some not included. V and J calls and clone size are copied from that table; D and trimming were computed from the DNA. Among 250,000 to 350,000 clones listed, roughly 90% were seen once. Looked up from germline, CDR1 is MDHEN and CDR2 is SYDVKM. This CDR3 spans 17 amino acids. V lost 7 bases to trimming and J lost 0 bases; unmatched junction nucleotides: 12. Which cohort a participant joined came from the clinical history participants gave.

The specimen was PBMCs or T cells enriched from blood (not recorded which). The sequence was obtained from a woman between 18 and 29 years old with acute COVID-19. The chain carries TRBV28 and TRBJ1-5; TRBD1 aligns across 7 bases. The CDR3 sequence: CASICNRGRNSNQPQHF. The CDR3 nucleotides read TGTGCCAGCATTTGTAACAGGGGACGCAATAGCAATCAGCCCCAGCATTTT.